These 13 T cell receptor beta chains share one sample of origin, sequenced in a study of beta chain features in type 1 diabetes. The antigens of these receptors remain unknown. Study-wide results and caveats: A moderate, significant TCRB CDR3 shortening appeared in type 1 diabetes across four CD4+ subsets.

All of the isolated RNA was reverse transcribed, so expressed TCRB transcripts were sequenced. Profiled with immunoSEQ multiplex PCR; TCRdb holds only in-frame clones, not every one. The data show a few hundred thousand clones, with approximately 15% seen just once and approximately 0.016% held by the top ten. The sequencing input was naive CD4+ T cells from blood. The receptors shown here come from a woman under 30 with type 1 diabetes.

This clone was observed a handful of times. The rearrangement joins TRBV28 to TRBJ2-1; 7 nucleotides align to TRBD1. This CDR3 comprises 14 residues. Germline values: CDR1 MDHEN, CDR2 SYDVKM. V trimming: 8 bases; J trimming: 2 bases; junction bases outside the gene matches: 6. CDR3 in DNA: TGTGCCAGCGTGTGGGACAGTGCCTACAATGAGCAGTTCTTC. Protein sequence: CASVWDSAYNEQFF. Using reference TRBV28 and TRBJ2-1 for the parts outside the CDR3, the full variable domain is DVKVTQSSRYLVKRTGEKVFLECVQDMDHENMFWYRQDPGLGLRLIYFSYDVKMKEKGDIPEGYSVSREKKERFSLILESASTNQTSMYLCASVWDSAYNEQFFGPGTRLTVL.

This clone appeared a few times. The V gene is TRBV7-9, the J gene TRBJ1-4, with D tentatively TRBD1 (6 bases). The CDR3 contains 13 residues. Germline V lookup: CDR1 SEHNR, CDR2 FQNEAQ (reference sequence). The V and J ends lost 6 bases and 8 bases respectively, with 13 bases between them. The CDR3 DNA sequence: TGTGCCAGCAGTTCCGGGACAAGCGAAAAACTGTTTTTT. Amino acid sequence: CASSSGTSEKLFF.

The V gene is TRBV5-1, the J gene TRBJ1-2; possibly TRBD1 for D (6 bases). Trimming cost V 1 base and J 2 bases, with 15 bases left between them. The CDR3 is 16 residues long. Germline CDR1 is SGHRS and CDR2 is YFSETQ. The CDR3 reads CASSLYPGELNYGYTF. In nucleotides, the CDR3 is TGCGCCAGCAGCTTGTATCCAGGGGAGTTAAACTATGGCTACACCTTC.

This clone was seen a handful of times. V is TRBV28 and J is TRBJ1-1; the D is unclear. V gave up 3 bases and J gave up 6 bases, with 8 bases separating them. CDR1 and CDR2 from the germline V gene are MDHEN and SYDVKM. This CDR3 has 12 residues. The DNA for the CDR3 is TGTGCCAGCAGTTTGGGAGTGGCTGAAGCTTTCTTT. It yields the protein CASSLGVAEAFF. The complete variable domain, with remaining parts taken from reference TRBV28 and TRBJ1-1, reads DVKVTQSSRYLVKRTGEKVFLECVQDMDHENMFWYRQDPGLGLRLIYFSYDVKMKEKGDIPEGYSVSREKKERFSLILESASTNQTSMYLCASSLGVAEAFFGQGTRLTVV.

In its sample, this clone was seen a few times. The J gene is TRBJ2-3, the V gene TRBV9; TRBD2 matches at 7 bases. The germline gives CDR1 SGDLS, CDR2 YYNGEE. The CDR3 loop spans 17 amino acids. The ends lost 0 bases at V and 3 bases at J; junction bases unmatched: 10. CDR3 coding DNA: TGTGCCAGCAGCGTAGCTAGCGGCCAAGGTGGGACAGATACGCAGTATTTT. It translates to CASSVASGQGGTDTQYF.

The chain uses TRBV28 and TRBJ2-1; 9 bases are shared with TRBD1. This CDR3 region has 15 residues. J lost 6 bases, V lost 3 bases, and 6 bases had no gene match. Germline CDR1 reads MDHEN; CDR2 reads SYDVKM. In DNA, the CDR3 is TGTGCCAGCAGTTTGCCGGGACAGGGAGGCAATGAGCAGTTCTTC. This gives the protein CASSLPGQGGNEQFF.

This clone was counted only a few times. The CDR3 spells CASSLAGGDSYEQYF. The CDR3 DNA follows: TGCGCCAGCAGCTTGGCCGGGGGGGATAGCTACGAGCAGTACTTC. The rearrangement links TRBV5-1 to TRBJ2-7, with 8 bases matching TRBD2. J gave up 3 bases and V 0 bases, and 5 bases lay outside the gene matches. Germline V gene data show CDR1 as SGHRS and CDR2 as YFSETQ. This CDR3 is built from 15 residues. The whole variable domain, remainder taken from reference TRBV5-1 and TRBJ2-7, is KAGVTQTPRYLIKTRGQQVTLSCSPISGHRSVSWYQQTPGQGLQFLFEYFSETQRNKGNFPGRFSGRQFSNSRSEMNVSTLELGDSALYLCASSLAGGDSYEQYFGPGTRLTVT.

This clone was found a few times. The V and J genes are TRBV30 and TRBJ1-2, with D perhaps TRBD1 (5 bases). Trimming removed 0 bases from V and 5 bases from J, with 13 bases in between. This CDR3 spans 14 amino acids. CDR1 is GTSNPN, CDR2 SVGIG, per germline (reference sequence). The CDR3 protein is CAWSVDSLVYGYTF. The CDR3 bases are TGTGCCTGGAGTGTAGACAGCCTGGTTTATGGCTACACCTTC.

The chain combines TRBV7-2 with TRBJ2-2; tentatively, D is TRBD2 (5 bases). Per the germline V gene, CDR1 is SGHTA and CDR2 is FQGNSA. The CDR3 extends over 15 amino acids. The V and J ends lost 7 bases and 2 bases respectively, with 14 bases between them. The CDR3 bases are TGTGCCAGCACCGATCCCCGACTAAACACCGGGGAGCTGTTTTTT. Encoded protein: CASTDPRLNTGELFF.

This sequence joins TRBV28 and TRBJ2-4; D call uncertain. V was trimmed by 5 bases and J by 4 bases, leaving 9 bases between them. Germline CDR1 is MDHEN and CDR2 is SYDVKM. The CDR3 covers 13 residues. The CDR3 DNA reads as TGTGCCAGCAGTCCATTGACTAAAAACATTCAGTACTTC. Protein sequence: CASSPLTKNIQYF.

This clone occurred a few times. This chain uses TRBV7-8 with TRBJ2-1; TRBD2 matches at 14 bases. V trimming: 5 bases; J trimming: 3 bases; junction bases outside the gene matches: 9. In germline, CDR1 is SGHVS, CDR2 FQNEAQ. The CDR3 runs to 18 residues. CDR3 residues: CASSPGTSGRVGYNEQFF. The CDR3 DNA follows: TGTGCCAGCAGCCCTGGGACTAGCGGGAGAGTGGGCTACAATGAGCAGTTCTTC.

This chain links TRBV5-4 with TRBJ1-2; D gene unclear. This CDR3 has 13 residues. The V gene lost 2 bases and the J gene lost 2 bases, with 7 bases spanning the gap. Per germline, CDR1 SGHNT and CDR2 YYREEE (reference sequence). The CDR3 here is CASSFDTNYGYTF. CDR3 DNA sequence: TGTGCCAGCAGCTTCGACACCAACTATGGCTACACCTTC. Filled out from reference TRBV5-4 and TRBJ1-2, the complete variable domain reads ETGVTQSPTHLIKTRGQQVTLRCSSQSGHNTVSWYQQALGQGPQFIFQYYREEENGRGNFPPRFSGLQFPNYSSELNVNALELDDSALYLCASSFDTNYGYTFGSGTRLTVV.

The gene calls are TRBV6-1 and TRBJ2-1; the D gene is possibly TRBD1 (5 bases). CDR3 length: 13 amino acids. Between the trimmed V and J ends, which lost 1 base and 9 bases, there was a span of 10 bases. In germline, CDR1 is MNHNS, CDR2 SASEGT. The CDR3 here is CASSEGQGPEQFF. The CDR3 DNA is TGTGCCAGCAGTGAAGGGCAGGGCCCTGAGCAGTTCTTC.